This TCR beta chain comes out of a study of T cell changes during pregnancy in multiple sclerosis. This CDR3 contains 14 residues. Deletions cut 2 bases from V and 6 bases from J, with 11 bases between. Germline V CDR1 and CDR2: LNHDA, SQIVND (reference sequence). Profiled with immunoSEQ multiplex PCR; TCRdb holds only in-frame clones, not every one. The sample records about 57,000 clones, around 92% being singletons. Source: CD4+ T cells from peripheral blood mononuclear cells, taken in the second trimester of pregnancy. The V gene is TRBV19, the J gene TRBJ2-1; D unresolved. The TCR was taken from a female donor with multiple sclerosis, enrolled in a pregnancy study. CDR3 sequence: CASSILVGRNEQFF. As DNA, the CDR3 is TGTGCCAGTAGTATATTGGTCGGTCGCAATGAGCAGTTCTTC.